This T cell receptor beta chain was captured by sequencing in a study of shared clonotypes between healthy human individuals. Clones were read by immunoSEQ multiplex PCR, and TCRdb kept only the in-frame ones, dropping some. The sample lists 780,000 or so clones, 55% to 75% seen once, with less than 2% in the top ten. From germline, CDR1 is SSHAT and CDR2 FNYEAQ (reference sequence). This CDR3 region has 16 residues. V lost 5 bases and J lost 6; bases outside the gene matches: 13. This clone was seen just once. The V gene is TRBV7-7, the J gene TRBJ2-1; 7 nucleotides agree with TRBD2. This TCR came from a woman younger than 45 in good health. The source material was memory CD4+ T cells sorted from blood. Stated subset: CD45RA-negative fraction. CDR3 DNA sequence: TGTGCCAGCAGCCAAGACGGGACTACCGGACCCAATGAGCAGTTCTTC. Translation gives CASSQDGTTGPNEQFF.